What follows are 24 T cell receptor beta chains derived from one specimen sequenced in a study of cytomegalovirus exposure and HLA in healthy donors. PCR was performed using 60 Vbeta and 13 Jbeta primers. Clones were sequenced by immunoSEQ multiplex PCR, and TCRdb holds only the in-frame ones, with some missing. Of some 120,000 clones listed, under 90% were seen once; the top ten hold less than 2.5%. The sequenced material came from PBMCs. The receptors shown here come from a woman aged 40 to 50 in good health and CMV-seronegative.

V and J are TRBV7-9 and TRBJ2-1; TRBD1 might be the D (5 bases). The CDR3 extends over 12 amino acids. The V gene's germline CDR1 is SEHNR and CDR2 FQNEAQ (reference sequence). V was shortened by 3 bases and J by 13 bases, with 13 bases between the two germline ends. The CDR3 region is CASSLSNGAQFF. CDR3 nucleotides: TGTGCCAGCAGCTTGTCCAATGGGGCACAGTTCTTC.

The chain carries TRBV2 and TRBJ2-3; 11 bases align to TRBD2. The CDR3 loop spans 15 amino acids. Per the germline V gene, CDR1 is SNHLY and CDR2 is FYNNEI. V shed 8 bases, J shed 1 base, and the junction held 5 bases outside the gene matches. In DNA, the CDR3 is TGTGCCAGCCAAACTAGCGGGGGTGGCACAGATACGCAGTATTTT. It specifies CASQTSGGGTDTQYF.

V usage is TRBV7-2 and J usage is TRBJ2-7; the D gene is possibly TRBD2 (6 bases). Germline V gene sequence: CDR1 SGHTA, CDR2 FQGNSA. The CDR3 has 15 amino acids. Between the trimmed V and J ends, which lost 4 bases and 1 base, there was a span of 14 bases. The DNA for the CDR3 is TGTGCCAGCAGCTCCCAGGAGGGGAGGTCCTACGAGCAGTACTTC. Translation gives CASSSQEGRSYEQYF.

V and J are TRBV29-1 and TRBJ2-1, with 10 bases identical to TRBD2. V dropped 6 bases and J dropped 4; count of bases not matched to a gene: 3. The CDR3 is 13 residues long. Germline V gene data show CDR1 as SQVTM and CDR2 as ANQGSEA. This CDR3 reads CSVGTSDYNEQFF. The CDR3 region has the DNA TGCAGCGTCGGGACTAGCGATTACAATGAGCAGTTCTTC.

The chain has TRBV5-1 and TRBJ2-5, with 8 bases identical to TRBD1. The V and J ends lost 0 bases and 0 bases, in that order; junction bases with no gene match: 4. The CDR3 loop spans 16 amino acids. Germline loops: CDR1 SGHRS, CDR2 YFSETQ. As DNA, the CDR3 is TGCGCCAGCAGCTTGGGACAGGGGTCTAACCAAGAGACCCAGTACTTC. It codes for CASSLGQGSNQETQYF.

This chain joins TRBV15 and TRBJ2-5, with D tentatively TRBD2 (6 bases). Trimming took off 2 bases at V and 2 bases at J, with 12 bases between the two ends. There are 15 residues in the CDR3. Germline-derived CDR1 and CDR2 are LNHNV and YYDKDF (reference sequence). The CDR3 DNA reads TGTGCCACCAGCAGAAGAGCGGGCCCTCAAGAGACCCAGTACTTC. Its translation is CATSRRAGPQETQYF.

The CDR3 loop is CASSQTRPGINEKLFF. In DNA, the CDR3 is TGTGCCAGCTCGCAAACCCGACCGGGGATTAATGAAAAACTGTTTTTT. V gene TRBV2 combines with J gene TRBJ1-4; no reliable D call. Trimming removed 8 bases at V and 4 bases at J, with 20 bases between. The length of the CDR3 is 16 residues. The germline V gene has CDR1 SNHLY and CDR2 FYNNEI.

The CDR3 region has the DNA TGTGCCAGTAGTAGAACTAGCGGGGGGGCTGGGGCGGAGCAGTTCTTC. It yields the protein CASSRTSGGAGAEQFF. The chain is built from TRBV19 and TRBJ2-1; 13 positions agree with TRBD2. The J segment lost 10 bases and the V segment lost 4 bases, leaving 10 bases of the junction unmatched. The germline CDR1 and CDR2 sequences are LNHDA and SQIVND (reference sequence). There are 16 residues in the CDR3.

The rearrangement uses TRBV11-2 and TRBJ2-2, with D maybe TRBD1 (5 bases). CDR1 and CDR2 from the germline V gene are SGHAT and FQNNGV. The V gene lost 2 bases and the J gene lost 5 bases, with 15 bases spanning the gap. The CDR3 spans 16 residues. The chain's CDR3 is CASSLQGTPTTGELFF. The DNA for the CDR3 is TGTGCCAGCAGCTTACAGGGTACCCCGACAACCGGGGAGCTGTTTTTT.

V usage is TRBV7-6 and J usage is TRBJ2-2, with D perhaps matching TRBD2 (6 bases). Trimming took off 5 bases at V and 7 bases at J, with 20 bases between the two ends. Per the germline V gene, CDR1 is SGHVS and CDR2 is FNYEAQ. The CDR3 loop spans 16 amino acids. The CDR3 nucleotides are TGTGCCAGCAGCGTCAACGCGGGACCGCGCGGCGGGGAGCTGTTTTTT. It codes for CASSVNAGPRGGELFF.

The chain has TRBV5-1 and TRBJ2-3, with D perhaps matching TRBD2 (7 bases). From germline, CDR1 is SGHRS and CDR2 YFSETQ. Trimming stripped 6 bases from V and 6 bases from J, with 20 bases between. CDR3 length: 15 amino acids. The CDR3 DNA follows: TGCGCCAGCAACCCGCGTGGGGGGGCCCCGGATACGCAGTATTTT. Its translation is CASNPRGGAPDTQYF.

This chain uses TRBV5-1 with TRBJ2-3, with D maybe TRBD2 (5 bases). Looked up from germline, CDR1 is SGHRS and CDR2 is YFSETQ. The V gene lost 0 bases and the J gene lost 4 bases, with 12 bases spanning the gap. CDR3 length equals 15 residues. The CDR3 DNA sequence: TGCGCCAGCAGCTTGGCTAGCATCAGTGCAGATACGCAGTATTTT. Translation: CASSLASISADTQYF.

Here the CDR3 reads CASALEEGGEQFF. The CDR3 DNA reads as TGTGCCAGCGCCCTGGAGGAGGGCGGTGAGCAGTTCTTC. V is TRBV6-4 and J is TRBJ2-1, with D tentatively TRBD2 (6 bases). V was cut by 8 bases and J by 9 bases, with 17 bases left in between. Germline V gene data show CDR1 as MRHNA and CDR2 as SNTAGT. The CDR3 spans 13 residues.

The chain joins TRBV5-1 to TRBJ1-3; D unresolved. The V gene lost 1 base and the J gene lost 4 bases, with 3 bases spanning the gap. The CDR3 contains 12 residues. Germline V gives CDR1 SGHRS, CDR2 YFSETQ. Here the CDR3 reads CASSLPGNTIYF. CDR3 DNA: TGCGCCAGCAGCTTGCCAGGAAACACCATATATTTT.

This rearrangement joins TRBV7-9 to TRBJ1-1, with D unclear. Trimming stripped 10 bases from V and 5 bases from J, with 14 bases between. CDR1 is SEHNR, CDR2 FQNEAQ, per germline (reference sequence). The CDR3 is 12 residues long. This CDR3 is CAIAPRGTEAFF. CDR3 in DNA: TGTGCCATCGCGCCCCGGGGAACTGAAGCTTTCTTT.

The rearrangement links TRBV5-4 to TRBJ2-5; 7 bases line up with TRBD1. The J call may be in error: the DNA end matches TRBJ2-7 better. The CDR3 runs 15 residues. Per germline, CDR1 SGHNT and CDR2 YYREEE (reference sequence). The CDR3 DNA follows: TGTGCCAGCAGCTGGCGACAGGGCCACTCCTACGAGCAGTACTTC. It specifies CASSWRQGHSYEQYF.

The J gene is TRBJ2-5, the V gene TRBV30; TRBD2 is a possible D gene (7 bases). CDR1 is GTSNPN and CDR2 is SVGIG in the germline V gene (reference sequence). This CDR3 region has 13 residues. Trimming stripped 5 bases from V and 5 bases from J, with 15 bases between. In DNA, the CDR3 is TGTGCCTGGGGGTCGGGGGGCACGGAGACCCAGTACTTC. This sequence encodes CAWGSGGTETQYF. The full variable domain, rest sourced from reference TRBV30 and TRBJ2-5, is SQTIHQWPATLVQPVGSPLSLECTVEGTSNPNLYWYRQAAGRGLQLLFYSVGIGQISSEVPQNLSASRPQDRQFILSSKKLLLSDSGFYLCAWGSGGTETQYFGPGTRLLVL.

This clone was counted between two and nine times. The chain combines TRBV5-6 with TRBJ1-2, with a weak D call TRBD1 (6 bases). V lost 4 bases, J lost 1 base, and 14 bases lay in between. The CDR3 consists of 15 residues. Germline V gene data show CDR1 as SGHDT and CDR2 as YYEEEE. The chain's CDR3 is CASSATGTFNYGYTF. CDR3 nucleotide sequence: TGTGCCAGCAGCGCAACAGGGACGTTTAACTATGGCTACACCTTC.

This rearrangement joins TRBV28 to TRBJ1-1; no clear D. V was shortened by 11 bases and J by 8 bases, with 15 bases between the two germline ends. Germline loops: CDR1 MDHEN, CDR2 SYDVKM. The CDR3 consists of 11 residues. The chain's CDR3 is CAASLAREAFF. The CDR3 DNA follows: TGTGCCGCTTCCTTAGCCCGGGAAGCTTTCTTT.

This chain links TRBV23-1 with TRBJ1-5, with 7 bases identical to TRBD1. TRBV23-1 is marked as an open reading frame, function uncertain. After removal of 4 bases from V and 3 bases from J, the junction contained 12 bases not matched to a gene. This CDR3 contains 17 residues. As DNA, the CDR3 is TGCGCCAGCAGTCCCGGCCGGGACAGAGGAGTCAATCAGCCCCAGCATTTT. Its protein product is CASSPGRDRGVNQPQHF.

The chain is built from TRBV28 and TRBJ2-4; 10 positions agree with TRBD1. The CDR3 contains 17 residues. Trimming cost V 6 bases and J 0 bases; bases outside gene matches: 8. Germline V CDR1 and CDR2: MDHEN, SYDVKM. The CDR3 loop is CASSFLGTGEAKNIQYF. CDR3 bases: TGTGCCAGCAGCTTTCTGGGGACAGGGGAAGCCAAAAACATTCAGTACTTC. Full variable domain (missing parts from reference TRBV28 and TRBJ2-4): DVKVTQSSRYLVKRTGEKVFLECVQDMDHENMFWYRQDPGLGLRLIYFSYDVKMKEKGDIPEGYSVSREKKERFSLILESASTNQTSMYLCASSFLGTGEAKNIQYFGAGTRLSVL.

The CDR3 region has the DNA TGTGCCAGCAGCTTACCAGATACCTATGGCTACACCTTC. It codes for CASSLPDTYGYTF. The J gene is TRBJ1-2, the V gene TRBV7-9; the D is unclear. This CDR3 has 13 amino acids. Per germline, CDR1 SEHNR and CDR2 FQNEAQ (reference sequence). The ends were cut back, 2 bases at V and 4 bases at J, with 8 bases in the middle.

The chain is built from TRBV4-2 and TRBJ1-2; no clear D gene. V dropped 1 base and J dropped 8 bases, with 8 bases sitting between them. The CDR3 is 12 amino acids. The germline CDR1 and CDR2 sequences are LGHNA and YNFKEQ. The CDR3 region has the DNA TGTGCCAGCAGCCAAGTCAGCGGGGGCTACACCTTC. Amino acids: CASSQVSGGYTF.

Notes on this clone: An end of the junction differs from the germline gene, which may be a read error. The V call is TRBV7-9, the J call TRBJ1-3; 8 bases line up with TRBD1. Germline V gene sequence: CDR1 SEHNR, CDR2 FQNEAQ (reference sequence). The CDR3 has 13 residues. CDR3 DNA: TGTTCCAGCAGCACTGGACAGGGAAGCACCATATATTTT. This codes for CSSSTGQGSTIYF. Together with reference TRBV7-9 and TRBJ1-3, the CDR3 gives the full variable domain: DTGVSQNPRHKITKRGQNVTFRCDPISEHNRLYWYRQTLGQGPEFLTYFQNEAQLEKSRLLSDRFSAERPKGSFSTLEIQRTEQGDSAMYLCSSSTGQGSTIYFGEGSWLTVV.